What follows describes a single TCR beta chain. Before being chosen for sequencing, patients had shown CD8+CD57+ cell expansion by flow cytometry. Genomic DNA templated the TCR beta VDJ and CDR3 profiling. MiXCR was run by TCRdb on the reads, yielding one entry per CDR3 protein. Of 95,000 to 150,000 distinct CDR3 sequences in the sample, nearly 40% were seen once. The sample belongs to a study of CD8+CD57+ T cells in acquired aplastic anemia. CDR1 is SGHDT, CDR2 YYEEEE, per germline. CDR3 length: 14 residues. V was clipped by 5 bases and J by 2 bases, with 11 bases between them. J is TRBJ2-4 and V is TRBV5-6; the D gene is possibly TRBD2 (6 bases). Material: sorted CD4+, CD8+, or CD8+CD57+ T cells (not recorded which) from PBMCs. This clonotype was sampled from a human donor with aplastic anemia. Here the CDR3 reads CASSLRGPKNIQYF. CDR3 bases: TGTGCCAGCAGTCTGCGGGGACCCAAAAACATTCAGTACTTC.